This passage covers 22 T cell receptor beta chains from one sample sequenced in a study of T cell repertoires in cytomegalovirus infection. These receptors' targets are unknown. TCRdb reprocessed the reads with MiXCR, giving one entry per CDR3 protein. The profile covers 900,000 to 950,000 distinct CDR3 sequences, with around 31% appearing a single time and roughly 13% taken by the ten largest. Sequenced here: cultured CD8+ T cells from PBMCs, sampled from culture after CMV antigen stimulation. The receptors derive from a human donor in good health (CMV status not recorded). Some clones in this sample may be carry-over from other donors' samples.

This clonotype was found many times. V and J are TRBV20-1 and TRBJ1-5; weak D call: TRBD1 (6 bases). From germline, CDR1 is DFQATT and CDR2 SNEGSKA (reference sequence). The CDR3 covers 20 residues. Trimming left V 1 base short and J 0 bases short, with 25 bases between. Here the CDR3 reads CSARARPDGQLDYSNQPQHF. CDR3 sequence (DNA): TGCAGTGCTAGAGCTAGACCAGACGGACAGTTGGACTATAGCAATCAGCCCCAGCATTTT.

The chain has TRBV7-9 and TRBJ2-7; 11 bases are shared with TRBD1. Trimming at V came to 5 bases and at J to 4 bases, leaving 7 bases not matched to a gene. Germline CDR1 SEHNR, CDR2 FQNEAQ (reference sequence). This CDR3 has 15 residues. Written as DNA, the CDR3 is TGTGCCAGCAGCCACCGGACAGGGGGCTTATACGAGCAGTACTTC. Protein product: CASSHRTGGLYEQYF.

The J gene is TRBJ2-5, the V gene TRBV7-4; tentatively, D is TRBD2 (6 bases). Trimming removed 4 bases from V and 5 bases from J, with 11 bases in between. Germline V gene lookup returns CDR1 SGHVT and CDR2 SQSDAQ. This CDR3 contains 13 residues. The DNA of the CDR3 is TGTGCCAGCAGCTCGGAAGGGAGGGAGACCCAGTACTTC. Translated, it gives CASSSEGRETQYF.

The table lists this clonotype with a few counts. The chain combines TRBV6-8 with TRBJ2-3; D is undetermined. V was pared by 0 bases and J by 5 bases, with 6 bases between. CDR3 length equals 13 residues. CDR1 and CDR2 (germline): MNHGY, SAAAGT. The CDR3 reads CASSYSKKDTQYF. In DNA, the CDR3 is TGTGCCAGCAGTTACTCCAAGAAAGATACGCAGTATTTT.

This clonotype occurred a few times. The V gene is TRBV10-3, the J gene TRBJ1-5; D is perhaps TRBD1 (6 bases). CDR3 length: 14 amino acids. Germline assignment: CDR1 ENHRY and CDR2 SYGVKD. With 2 bases removed from V and 6 bases from J, the gap between germline ends came to 11 bases. CDR3 protein: CAISEGGASQPQHF. The CDR3 nucleotides are TGTGCCATCAGTGAGGGGGGGGCCAGTCAGCCCCAGCATTTT.

This chain connects TRBV28 to TRBJ2-3; D is unclear. The CDR3 consists of 15 residues. V was pared by 3 bases and J by 4 bases, with 14 bases between. CDR1 is MDHEN and CDR2 is SYDVKM in the germline V gene. CDR3 DNA: TGTGCCAGCAGTTTTGGTAATGTTTTCCCAGATACGCAGTATTTT. Residues: CASSFGNVFPDTQYF.

The chain recombines TRBV5-5 with TRBJ2-1; 9 bases agree with TRBD1. Germline V gives CDR1 SGHKS, CDR2 YYEKEE (reference sequence). The CDR3 runs 16 residues. After removal of 1 base from V and 1 base from J, the junction contained 3 bases not matched to a gene. The CDR3 sequence is CASSLKDRGSYNEQFF. For the CDR3, the DNA is TGTGCCAGCAGCTTGAAGGACAGGGGTTCCTACAATGAGCAGTTCTTC.

This clonotype was seen more than once but under ten times. This sequence joins TRBV12-3 or TRBV12-4 and TRBJ2-4, with D tentatively TRBD1 (6 bases). V was shortened by 1 base and J by 9 bases, with 13 bases between the two germline ends. This CDR3 is built from 14 residues. CDR3 coding DNA: TGTGCCAGCAGTTTAGAGTACCGAGGGGGCATTCAGTACTTC. Protein sequence: CASSLEYRGGIQYF.

This clonotype was observed at least ten times. The CDR3 protein is CASSLWTGGEETQYF. DNA of the CDR3: TGTGCCAGCAGCTTATGGACAGGGGGCGAAGAGACCCAGTACTTC. The chain couples TRBV7-8 to TRBJ2-5; 11 bases agree with TRBD1. CDR1 is SGHVS, CDR2 FQNEAQ, per germline. J was trimmed by 3 bases and V by 2 bases; bases with no gene match: 2. The CDR3 consists of 15 residues.

This clonotype came up a few times. The rearrangement uses TRBV4-1 and TRBJ1-1, with D possibly TRBD1 on 5 matching bases. There are 16 residues in the CDR3. V gave up 3 bases and J gave up 1 base, with 15 bases separating them. CDR1 and CDR2 from the germline V gene are MGHRA and YSYEKL. CDR3 in amino acids: CASSHPDDRPNTEAFF. CDR3 nucleotides: TGCGCCAGCAGCCACCCTGATGACAGACCGAACACTGAAGCTTTCTTT.

This clonotype turned up a few times. This chain uses TRBV7-2 with TRBJ2-1; TRBD2 agrees at 8 bases. Per germline, CDR1 SGHTA and CDR2 FQGNSA. Trimming at V came to 6 bases and at J to 2 bases, leaving 3 bases not matched to a gene. The CDR3 totals 14 residues. The CDR3 nucleotides are TGTGCCAGCAGTCCAGCGGGGGCCTACAATGAGCAGTTCTTC. Translation gives CASSPAGAYNEQFF.

J is TRBJ2-1 and V is TRBV19; the D gene is possibly TRBD2 (6 bases). The CDR3 length is 15 residues. The germline V gene has CDR1 LNHDA and CDR2 SQIVND (reference sequence). The V gene lost 2 bases and the J gene lost 6 bases, with 14 bases spanning the gap. In DNA form, the CDR3 reads TGTGCCAGTAGTATACAGGAGGGGCCCGGCAATGAGCAGTTCTTC. Encoded protein: CASSIQEGPGNEQFF.

J is TRBJ1-1 and V is TRBV6-1; 8 positions match TRBD1. Germline CDR1 and CDR2: MNHNS and SASEGT. The length of the CDR3 is 16 residues. The V segment lost 5 bases and the J segment 4 bases; nucleotides outside the gene matches: 12. The CDR3 DNA is TGTGCCAGCAGTTATTCCGGACAGGGTGTCGGCACTGAAGCTTTCTTT. This sequence encodes CASSYSGQGVGTEAFF.

This clonotype was seen a few times. DNA of the CDR3: TGTGCCAGCAGTGAAGCTTTAGGACTAGCGGGGGGTTGGGGACAAGAGACCCAGTACTTC. Encoded protein: CASSEALGLAGGWGQETQYF. The chain joins TRBV6-1 to TRBJ2-5; TRBD2 matches at 14 bases. The CDR3 covers 20 residues. With 0 bases clipped from V and 2 bases from J, the junction kept 11 bases outside the gene matches. The germline V gene encodes CDR1 MNHNS and CDR2 SASEGT.

In this sample, this clonotype turned up once. The chain combines TRBV7-9 with TRBJ1-2; D unclear. CDR3 length equals 16 residues. In germline, CDR1 is SEHNR, CDR2 FQNEAQ (reference sequence). V lost 1 base, J lost 4 bases, and 16 bases lay in between. CDR3 nucleotides: TGTGCCAGCAGCTTAGTAGGGTTGGCCGACGTCTATGGCTACACCTTC. It specifies CASSLVGLADVYGYTF.

The genes are TRBV19 and TRBJ1-2; 8 nucleotides agree with TRBD1. The CDR3 has 14 residues. Germline CDR1 reads LNHDA; CDR2 reads SQIVND (reference sequence). V lost 3 bases and J lost 8; bases outside the gene matches: 8. The CDR3 region is CASSMETGVMGYTF. The CDR3 DNA sequence: TGTGCCAGTAGTATGGAGACAGGGGTAATGGGCTACACCTTC.

In this sample, this clonotype turned up a few times. This sequence joins TRBV10-3 and TRBJ2-7; possible D gene TRBD1, 6 bases. Trimming removed 0 bases at V and 7 bases at J, with 19 bases between. CDR1 and CDR2 from the germline V gene are ENHRY and SYGVKD. This CDR3 is built from 16 residues. CDR3 region: CAISESGAPDPSEQYF. The CDR3 nucleotides read TGTGCCATCAGTGAGTCGGGGGCTCCTGACCCTTCTGAGCAGTACTTC.

This clonotype appeared a few times. J is TRBJ2-7 and V is TRBV28, with 10 bases fitting TRBD1. The CDR3 loop spans 14 amino acids. Germline V lookup: CDR1 MDHEN, CDR2 SYDVKM. V shed 9 bases, J shed 3 bases, and the junction held 8 bases outside the gene matches. CDR3 residues: CARTGGSTGYEQYV. The CDR3 region has the DNA TGTGCCAGGACAGGGGGCTCTACCGGCTACGAGCAGTACGTC.

This sequence joins TRBV10-3 and TRBJ2-1, with 8 bases that match TRBD2. This CDR3 region has 16 residues. Germline V gene sequence: CDR1 ENHRY, CDR2 SYGVKD. The trim removed 0 bases at V and 4 bases at J, leaving 5 bases unmatched. In nucleotides, the CDR3 is TGTGCCATCAGTGAGTCTGGCGGGGGGATATACAATGAGCAGTTCTTC. Translating gives CAISESGGGIYNEQFF.

This clonotype was detected once. V gene TRBV19 combines with J gene TRBJ2-6, with 11 bases matching TRBD1. Germline lookup yields CDR1 LNHDA and CDR2 SQIVND (reference sequence). V lost 5 bases, J lost 0 bases, and 6 bases stayed unmatched. The CDR3 totals 18 residues. CDR3 in DNA: TGTGCCAGTAGTCCGGACAGGGGGCTTATCTCTGGGGCCAACGTCCTGACTTTC. As protein: CASSPDRGLISGANVLTF.

This clonotype has just one count. This chain links TRBV19 with TRBJ2-1; no firm D call. CDR3 length: 15 amino acids. V dropped 3 bases and J dropped 2 bases, with 11 bases sitting between them. Germline CDR1 reads LNHDA; CDR2 reads SQIVND (reference sequence). DNA of the CDR3: TGTGCCAGTAGTATTAGGGCTATCACCTACAATGAGCAGTTCTTC. This encodes CASSIRAITYNEQFF. The variable domain in full, with the rest retrieved from reference TRBV19 and TRBJ2-1, is DGGITQSPKYLFRKEGQNVTLSCEQNLNHDAMYWYRQDPGQGLRLIYYSQIVNDFQKGDIAEGYSVSREKKESFPLTVTSAQKNPTAFYLCASSIRAITYNEQFFGPGTRLTVL.

This clonotype has only one observation. The chain employs TRBV11-1 and TRBJ2-7, with D maybe TRBD2 (7 bases). Germline values: CDR1 SGHAT, CDR2 FQDESV (reference sequence). Between the trimmed V and J ends, which lost 8 bases and 5 bases, there was a span of 19 bases. The CDR3 is 14 amino acids. The CDR3 nucleotides are TGTGCCAGCTCGAGGGGGGGGAGCAGCGACGAGCAGTACGTC. Encoded protein: CASSRGGSSDEQYV.